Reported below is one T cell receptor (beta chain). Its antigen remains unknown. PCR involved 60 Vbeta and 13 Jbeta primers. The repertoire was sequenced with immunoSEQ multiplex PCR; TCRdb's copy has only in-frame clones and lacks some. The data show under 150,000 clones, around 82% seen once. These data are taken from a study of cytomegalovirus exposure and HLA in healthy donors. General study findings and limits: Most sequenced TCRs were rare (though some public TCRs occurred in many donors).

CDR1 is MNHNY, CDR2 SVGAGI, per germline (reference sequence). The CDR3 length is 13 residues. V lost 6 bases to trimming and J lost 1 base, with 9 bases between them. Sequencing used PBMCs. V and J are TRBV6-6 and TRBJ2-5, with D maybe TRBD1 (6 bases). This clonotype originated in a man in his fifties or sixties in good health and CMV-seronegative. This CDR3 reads CASRRQAQETQYF. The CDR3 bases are TGTGCCAGCAGAAGACAGGCCCAAGAGACCCAGTACTTC.